This TCR beta chain is drawn from a study of a mutant IDH1 vaccine in newly diagnosed glioma. The germline V gene encodes CDR1 SGHRS and CDR2 YFSETQ. V was clipped by 5 bases and J by 3 bases, with 15 bases between them. CDR3 length: 15 amino acids. The method was immunoSEQ multiplex PCR; TCRdb's version includes in-frame clones alone and lacks a portion of them. The sample lists nearly 50,000 clones, roughly 90% occurring once. Stated time point: baseline, week 1 (first vaccination visit). Treatment noted: pre-vaccination baseline after standard-of-care therapy. The chain employs TRBV5-1 and TRBJ2-1, with D possibly matching TRBD2 (6 bases). The source of this sequence is a middle-aged man with glioma. Here the sequenced sample was PBMCs, taken from a glioma patient treated with radiotherapy, temozolomide or both. CDR3 amino acids: CASSTVPGSYNEQFF. Here the CDR3 DNA reads TGCGCCAGCAGTACCGTTCCCGGGAGCTACAATGAGCAGTTCTTC.